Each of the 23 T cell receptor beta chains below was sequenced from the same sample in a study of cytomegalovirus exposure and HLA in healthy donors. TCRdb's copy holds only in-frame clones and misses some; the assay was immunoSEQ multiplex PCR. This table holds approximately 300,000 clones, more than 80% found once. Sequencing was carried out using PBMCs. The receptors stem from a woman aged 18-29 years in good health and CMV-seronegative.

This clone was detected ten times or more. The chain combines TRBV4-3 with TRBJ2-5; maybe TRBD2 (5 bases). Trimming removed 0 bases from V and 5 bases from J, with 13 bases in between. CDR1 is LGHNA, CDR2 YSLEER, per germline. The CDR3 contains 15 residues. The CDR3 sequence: CASSQDRLSGETQYF. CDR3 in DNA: TGCGCCAGCAGCCAAGATAGGCTGTCGGGGGAGACCCAGTACTTC.

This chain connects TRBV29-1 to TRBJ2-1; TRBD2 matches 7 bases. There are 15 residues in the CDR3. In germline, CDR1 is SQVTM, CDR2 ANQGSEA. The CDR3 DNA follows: TGCAGGTCCAGTGGGCGGGAGAGTGTCTACAATGAGCAGTTCTTC. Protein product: CRSSGRESVYNEQFF.

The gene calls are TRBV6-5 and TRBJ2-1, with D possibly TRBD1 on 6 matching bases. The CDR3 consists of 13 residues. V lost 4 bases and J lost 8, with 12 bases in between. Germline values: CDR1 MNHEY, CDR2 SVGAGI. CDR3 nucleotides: TGTGCCAGCAGTTTCTACAGGGCCGATGAGCAGTTCTTC. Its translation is CASSFYRADEQFF.

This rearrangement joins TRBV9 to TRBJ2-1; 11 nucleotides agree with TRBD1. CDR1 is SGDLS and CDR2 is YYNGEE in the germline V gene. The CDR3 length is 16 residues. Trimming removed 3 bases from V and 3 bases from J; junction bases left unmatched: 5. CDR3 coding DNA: TGTGCCAGCAGCGCGTGGACAGGGGGCTTCTACAATGAGCAGTTCTTC. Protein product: CASSAWTGGFYNEQFF.

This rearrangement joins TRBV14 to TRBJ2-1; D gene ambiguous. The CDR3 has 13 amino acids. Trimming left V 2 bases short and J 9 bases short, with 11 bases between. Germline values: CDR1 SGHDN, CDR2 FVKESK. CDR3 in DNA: TGTGCCAGCAGCCAATGGAAACGGGTTGAGCAGTTCTTC. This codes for CASSQWKRVEQFF.

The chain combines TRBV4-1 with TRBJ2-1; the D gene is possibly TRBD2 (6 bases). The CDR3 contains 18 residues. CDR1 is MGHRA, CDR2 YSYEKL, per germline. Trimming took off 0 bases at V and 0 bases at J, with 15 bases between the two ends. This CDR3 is CASSQETHLTSSYNEQFF. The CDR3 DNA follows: TGCGCCAGCAGCCAAGAAACCCATCTGACTAGCTCCTACAATGAGCAGTTCTTC.

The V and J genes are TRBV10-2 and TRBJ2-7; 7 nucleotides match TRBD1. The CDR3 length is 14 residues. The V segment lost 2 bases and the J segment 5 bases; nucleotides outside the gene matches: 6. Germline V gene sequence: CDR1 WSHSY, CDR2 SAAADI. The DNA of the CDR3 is TGCGCCAGCAGTGAGCCGGGACAGTCAGACGAGCAGTACTTC. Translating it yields CASSEPGQSDEQYF.

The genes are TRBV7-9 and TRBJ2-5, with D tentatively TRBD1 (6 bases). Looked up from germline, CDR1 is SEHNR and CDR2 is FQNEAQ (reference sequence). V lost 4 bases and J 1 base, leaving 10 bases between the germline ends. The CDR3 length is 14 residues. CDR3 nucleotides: TGTGCCAGCAGCTCCGGACAGATCCAAGAGACCCAGTACTTC. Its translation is CASSSGQIQETQYF.

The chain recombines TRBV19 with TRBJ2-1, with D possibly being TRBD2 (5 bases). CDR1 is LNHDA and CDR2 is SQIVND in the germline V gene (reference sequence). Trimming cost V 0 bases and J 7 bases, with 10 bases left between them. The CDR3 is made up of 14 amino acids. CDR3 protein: CASSIDLPGNEQFF. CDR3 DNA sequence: TGTGCCAGTAGTATAGATTTACCGGGGAATGAGCAGTTCTTC.

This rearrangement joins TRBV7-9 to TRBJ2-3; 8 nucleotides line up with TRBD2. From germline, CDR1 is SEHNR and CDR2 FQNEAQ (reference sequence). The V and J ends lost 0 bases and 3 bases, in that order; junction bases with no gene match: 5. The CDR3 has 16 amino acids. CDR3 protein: CASSLALAGLTDTQYF. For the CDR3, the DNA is TGTGCCAGCAGCTTAGCTCTAGCGGGCCTTACAGATACGCAGTATTTT.

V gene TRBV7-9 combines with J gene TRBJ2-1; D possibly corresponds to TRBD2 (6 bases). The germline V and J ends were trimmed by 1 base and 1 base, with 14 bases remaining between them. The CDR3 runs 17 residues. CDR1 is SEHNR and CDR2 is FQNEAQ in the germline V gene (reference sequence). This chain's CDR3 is CASSLGAGTLSYNEQFF. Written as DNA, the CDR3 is TGTGCCAGCAGCTTAGGGGCCGGGACTCTTTCCTACAATGAGCAGTTCTTC.

Here the CDR3 reads CASRTGAQGIGYTF. The CDR3 region has the DNA TGTGCCAGTAGGACGGGTGCACAGGGAATTGGCTACACCTTC. The chain carries TRBV19 and TRBJ1-2, with D possibly TRBD1 on 6 matching bases. Germline V gene data show CDR1 as LNHDA and CDR2 as SQIVND (reference sequence). The CDR3 sequence is 14 residues long. Trimming removed 6 bases from V and 7 bases from J, with 18 bases in between.

The CDR3 loop reads CASSEGWAGSSTDTQYF. DNA for the CDR3: TGTGCCAGCAGTGAAGGTTGGGCTGGAAGTAGCACAGATACGCAGTATTTT. This chain links TRBV25-1 with TRBJ2-3, with D uncertain. This CDR3 comprises 17 residues. Germline CDR1 MGHDK, CDR2 SYGVNS. The V end lost 2 bases, the J end lost 0 bases, and 15 bases lay between the germline ends.

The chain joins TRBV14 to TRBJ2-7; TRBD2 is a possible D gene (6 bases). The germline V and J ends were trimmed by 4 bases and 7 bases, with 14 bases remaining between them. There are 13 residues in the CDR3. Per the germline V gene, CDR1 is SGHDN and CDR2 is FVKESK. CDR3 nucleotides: TGTGCCAGCAGCCCCAGGGAGGTGGGGGAGCAGTACTTC. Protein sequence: CASSPREVGEQYF.

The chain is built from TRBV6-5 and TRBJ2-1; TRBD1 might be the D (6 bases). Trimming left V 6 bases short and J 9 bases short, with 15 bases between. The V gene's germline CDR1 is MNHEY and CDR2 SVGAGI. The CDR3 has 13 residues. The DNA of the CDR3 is TGTGCCAGCAGCCAGGACAGTCCTCCTGAGCAGTTCTTC. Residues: CASSQDSPPEQFF.

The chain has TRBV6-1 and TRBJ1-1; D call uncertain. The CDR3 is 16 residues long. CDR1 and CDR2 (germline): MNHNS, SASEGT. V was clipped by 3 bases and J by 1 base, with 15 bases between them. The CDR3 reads CASSDSLRGKNTEAFF. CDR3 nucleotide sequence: TGTGCCAGCAGTGATTCCCTTAGAGGGAAGAACACTGAAGCTTTCTTT.

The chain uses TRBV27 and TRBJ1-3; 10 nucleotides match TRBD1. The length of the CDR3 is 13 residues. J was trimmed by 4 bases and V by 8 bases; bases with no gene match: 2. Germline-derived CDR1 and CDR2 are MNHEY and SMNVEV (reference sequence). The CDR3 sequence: CASVGQGGNTIYF. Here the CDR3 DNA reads TGTGCCAGCGTGGGACAGGGGGGAAACACCATATATTTT.

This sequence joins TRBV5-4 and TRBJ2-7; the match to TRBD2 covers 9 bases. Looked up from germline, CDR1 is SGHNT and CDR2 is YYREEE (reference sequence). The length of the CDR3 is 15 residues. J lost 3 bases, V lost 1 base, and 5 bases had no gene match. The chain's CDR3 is CASSLLQREDYEQYF. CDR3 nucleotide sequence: TGTGCCAGCAGCTTGCTCCAGCGGGAGGACTACGAGCAGTACTTC.

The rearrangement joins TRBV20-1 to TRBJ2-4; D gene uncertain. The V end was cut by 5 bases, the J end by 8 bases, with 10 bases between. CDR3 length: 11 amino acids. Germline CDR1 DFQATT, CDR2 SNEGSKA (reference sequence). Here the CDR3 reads CSAPAEDIQYF. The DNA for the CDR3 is TGCAGTGCTCCAGCAGAGGACATTCAGTACTTC.

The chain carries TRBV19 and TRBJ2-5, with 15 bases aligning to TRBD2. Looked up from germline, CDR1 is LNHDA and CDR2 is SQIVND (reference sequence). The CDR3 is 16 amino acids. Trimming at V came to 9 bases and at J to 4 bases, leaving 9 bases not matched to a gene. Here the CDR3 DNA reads TGTGCCAGCCCTGGGGGGGGACTAGCGGGAGGAGAGACCCAGTACTTC. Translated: CASPGGGLAGGETQYF.

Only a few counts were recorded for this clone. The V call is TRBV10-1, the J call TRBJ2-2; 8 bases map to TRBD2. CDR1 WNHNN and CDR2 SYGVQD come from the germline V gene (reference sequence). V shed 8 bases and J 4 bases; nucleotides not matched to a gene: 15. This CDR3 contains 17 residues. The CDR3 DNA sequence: TGCGCCAGCCCCGGGACTAGTCGGCTGTTCGGCACCGGGGAGCTGTTTTTT. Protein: CASPGTSRLFGTGELFF.

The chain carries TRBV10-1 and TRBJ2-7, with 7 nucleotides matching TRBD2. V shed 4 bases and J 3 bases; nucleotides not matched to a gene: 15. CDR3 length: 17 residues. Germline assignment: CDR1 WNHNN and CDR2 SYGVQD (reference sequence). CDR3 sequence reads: CASSGSLVAGDNYEQYF. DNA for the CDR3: TGCGCCAGCAGTGGCTCTCTGGTGGCGGGAGACAACTACGAGCAGTACTTC.

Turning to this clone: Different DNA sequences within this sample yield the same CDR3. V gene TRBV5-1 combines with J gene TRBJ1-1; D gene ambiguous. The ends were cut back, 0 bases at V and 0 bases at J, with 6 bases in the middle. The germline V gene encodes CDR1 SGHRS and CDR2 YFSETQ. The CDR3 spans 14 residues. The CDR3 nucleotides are TGCGCCAGCAGCTTGGGACAAATGAACACTGAAGCTTTCTTT. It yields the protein CASSLGQMNTEAFF.